The entry that follows covers one TCR beta chain sequence. What it binds is not known. The PCR contained 60 Vbeta and 13 Jbeta primers. Measured with immunoSEQ multiplex PCR; TCRdb has only the in-frame clones, and not every one. The sample consists of approximately 150,000 clones, roughly 80% of them appearing once. These data are taken from a study of cytomegalovirus exposure and HLA in healthy donors. Turning to the study itself: Around 190 million T cells yielded 120 million or so unique TCR beta sequences, as an earlier analysis found. Study findings and constraints: Most TCR sequences proved rare, with some public TCRs found in many donors. The HLA-A and HLA-B alleles of most subjects were reportedly predicted accurately from TCR beta sequences.

The sequenced material came from PBMCs. This receptor was identified in a male donor in good health and CMV-seronegative.

The CDR3 DNA reads TGTGCCAGCAGCTCGGGACTTCAAGAGACCCAGTACTTC. Its translation is CASSSGLQETQYF. The genes are TRBV11-2 and TRBJ2-5; D is perhaps TRBD2 (6 bases). Per germline, CDR1 SGHAT and CDR2 FQNNGV. Trimming took 4 bases from V and 2 from J, leaving 8 bases between them. The CDR3 extends over 13 amino acids.